What follows are 6 T cell receptor beta chains derived from one specimen sequenced in a study of graft-versus-host responses after intestinal transplantation. Produced via immunoSEQ multiplex PCR; TCRdb's table is partial and in-frame only. The sample records tens of thousands of clones, roughly 90% being singletons. The antigens these receptors bind are not known. The source was unstimulated CD4+ T cells sorted from spleen or lymph node cells, collected before transplant. Receptors were obtained from a human donor who was the organ donor for an intestinal transplant.

The V call is TRBV7-6, the J call TRBJ1-1, with D unclear. The CDR3 spans 17 residues. V dropped 5 bases and J dropped 1 base, with 20 bases sitting between them. Germline CDR1 SGHVS, CDR2 FNYEAQ. The CDR3 is CASSQLKGGPSNTEAFF. CDR3 coding DNA: TGTGCCAGCAGCCAACTTAAAGGCGGGCCCTCGAACACTGAAGCTTTCTTT.

The CDR3 bases are TGTGCCAGCAAGGGGGCGACAGATACGCAGTATTTT. It yields the protein CASKGATDTQYF. The chain combines TRBV2 with TRBJ2-3; 7 positions match TRBD1. CDR1 is SNHLY, CDR2 FYNNEI, per germline. The CDR3 consists of 12 residues. After removal of 7 bases from V and 3 bases from J, the junction contained 1 base not matched to a gene.

This chain links TRBV7-2 with TRBJ1-5; D may be TRBD1 (6 bases). The CDR3 spans 16 residues. Germline V lookup: CDR1 SGHTA, CDR2 FQGNSA. V lost 5 bases and J lost 4, with 18 bases in between. The CDR3 bases are TGTGCCAGCAGCCCAGGGGTCAGGGAGGGGAATCAGCCCCAGCATTTT. It translates to CASSPGVREGNQPQHF.

This clone occurred once. CDR3 coding DNA: TGTGCCAGTAGTATCCGGGGACAGATCTACGAGCAGTACTTC. Its translation is CASSIRGQIYEQYF. The gene calls are TRBV19 and TRBJ2-7, with 7 nucleotides matching TRBD1. The V gene end was trimmed by 3 bases and the J gene end by 3 bases; junction bases not matched to a gene: 5. The CDR3 extends over 14 amino acids. Germline V gene sequence: CDR1 LNHDA, CDR2 SQIVND (reference sequence).

The chain has TRBV19 and TRBJ2-5; 8 bases are shared with TRBD1. In germline, CDR1 is LNHDA, CDR2 SQIVND (reference sequence). CDR3 length: 13 residues. V was pared by 5 bases and J by 5 bases, with 4 bases of the junction left unmatched. The CDR3, as DNA: TGTGCCAGTAGTCCGACAGGGGACGAGACCCAGTACTTC. Amino acid sequence: CASSPTGDETQYF.

The chain couples TRBV5-6 to TRBJ1-4, with D maybe TRBD1 (6 bases). The germline CDR1 and CDR2 sequences are SGHDT and YYEEEE. This CDR3 has 13 residues. Trimming cost V 2 bases and J 8 bases, with 10 bases left between them. CDR3 protein: CASSFRGGEKLFF. The CDR3 bases are TGTGCCAGCAGCTTCAGGGGTGGAGAAAAACTGTTTTTT. The whole variable domain, remainder taken from reference TRBV5-6 and TRBJ1-4, is DAGVTQSPTHLIKTRGQQVTLRCSPKSGHDTVSWYQQALGQGPQFIFQYYEEEERQRGNFPDRFSGHQFPNYSSELNVNALLLGDSALYLCASSFRGGEKLFFGSGTQLSVL.